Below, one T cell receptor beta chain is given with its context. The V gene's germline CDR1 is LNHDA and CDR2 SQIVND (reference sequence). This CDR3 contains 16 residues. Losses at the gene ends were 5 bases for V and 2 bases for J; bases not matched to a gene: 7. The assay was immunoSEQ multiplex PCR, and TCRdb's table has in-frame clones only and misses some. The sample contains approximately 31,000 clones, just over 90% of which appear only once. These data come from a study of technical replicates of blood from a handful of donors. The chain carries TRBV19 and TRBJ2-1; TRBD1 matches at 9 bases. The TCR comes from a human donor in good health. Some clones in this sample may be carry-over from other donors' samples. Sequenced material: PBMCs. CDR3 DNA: TGTGCCAGTAGTGCGGACAGGGGTTGGGCCTACAATGAGCAGTTCTTC. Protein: CASSADRGWAYNEQFF.